This T cell receptor beta chain comes out of a study of cytomegalovirus exposure and HLA in healthy donors. 60 Vbeta and 13 Jbeta primers were used in PCR. The assay was immunoSEQ multiplex PCR, and TCRdb's table has in-frame clones only and misses some. The table has around 100,000 clones, less than 85% seen once; the top ten hold 2.6%. The CDR3 spans 18 residues. CDR1 is LGHNA, CDR2 YSLEER, per germline. V shed 8 bases and J 0 bases; nucleotides not matched to a gene: 14. The receptor's source is a man in his forties in good health and CMV-seronegative. Sequenced sample: PBMCs. This chain links TRBV4-3 with TRBJ2-3, with 10 positions matching TRBD2. CDR3 sequence reads: CASRRTGLATPSTDTQYF. CDR3 DNA: TGCGCCAGCCGGAGAACGGGACTAGCGACACCCAGCACAGATACGCAGTATTTT.